Sequencing of this T cell receptor (beta chain) was carried out in a study of long-term antiretroviral therapy in people with HIV. Whole-study findings and limits: Collection of the blood took place between the mid-2000s and the late 2010s. The ART regimens in use then may have been less effective than current ones. Clones expanded before ART dominated the repertoire at all time points. ART adherence, viral resistance and therapy changes were not recorded.

Of note for this clone: Its matching antigen is unknown.

Researchers report immunoSEQ v3.0 was run at survey level. TCRdb keeps only in-frame clones here, not all; method: immunoSEQ multiplex PCR. The sample comprises about 22,000 clones, about 85% of which are singletons, and 9% to 15% rests with the top ten. Sequencing used unsorted PBMCs, obtained 1.6 years after starting antiretroviral therapy. This TCR was recovered from a man between 35 and 55 years old with HIV.

This CDR3 is CASRGQGGYEQYF. DNA for the CDR3: TGTGCCAGCAGGGGGCAGGGTGGGTACGAGCAGTACTTC. The chain carries TRBV5-6 and TRBJ2-7; the D gene is possibly TRBD1 (5 bases). The CDR3 totals 13 residues. Per the germline V gene, CDR1 is SGHDT and CDR2 is YYEEEE. With 5 bases removed from V and 4 bases from J, the gap between germline ends came to 13 bases.